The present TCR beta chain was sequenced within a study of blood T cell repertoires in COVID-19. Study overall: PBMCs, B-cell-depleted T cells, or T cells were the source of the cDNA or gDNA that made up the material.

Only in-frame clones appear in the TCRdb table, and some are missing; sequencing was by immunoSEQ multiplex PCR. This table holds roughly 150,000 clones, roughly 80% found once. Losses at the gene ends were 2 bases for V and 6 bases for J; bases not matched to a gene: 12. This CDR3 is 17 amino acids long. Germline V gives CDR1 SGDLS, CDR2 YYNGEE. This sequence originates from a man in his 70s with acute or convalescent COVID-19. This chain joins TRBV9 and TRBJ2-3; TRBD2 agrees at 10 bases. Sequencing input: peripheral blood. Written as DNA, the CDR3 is TGTGCCAGCAGCGTGGGGCTAAGCGGGGGGGCTGCTGATACGCAGTATTTT. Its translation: CASSVGLSGGAADTQYF.